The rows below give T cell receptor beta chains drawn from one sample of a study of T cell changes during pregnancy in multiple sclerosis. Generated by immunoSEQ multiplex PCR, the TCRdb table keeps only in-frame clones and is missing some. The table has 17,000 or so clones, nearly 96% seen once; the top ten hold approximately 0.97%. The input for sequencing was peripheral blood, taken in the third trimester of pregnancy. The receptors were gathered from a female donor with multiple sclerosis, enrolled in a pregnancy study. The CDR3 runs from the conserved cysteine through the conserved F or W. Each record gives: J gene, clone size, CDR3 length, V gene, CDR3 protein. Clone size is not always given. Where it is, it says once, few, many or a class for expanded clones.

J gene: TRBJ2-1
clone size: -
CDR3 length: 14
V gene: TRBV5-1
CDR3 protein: CASSPSGSWNEQFF

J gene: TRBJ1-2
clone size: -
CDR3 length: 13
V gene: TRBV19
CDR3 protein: CASSTTGNYGYTF

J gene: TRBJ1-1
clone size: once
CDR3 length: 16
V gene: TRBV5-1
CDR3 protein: CASSQDRAVRNTEAFF

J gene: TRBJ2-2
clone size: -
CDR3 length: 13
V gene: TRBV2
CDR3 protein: CASSEQAGGELFF

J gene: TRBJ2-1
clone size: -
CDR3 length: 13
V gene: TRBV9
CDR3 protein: CASSPHYSDEQFF

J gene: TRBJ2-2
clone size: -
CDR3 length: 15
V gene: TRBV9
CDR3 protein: CASSLRGGGTGELFF

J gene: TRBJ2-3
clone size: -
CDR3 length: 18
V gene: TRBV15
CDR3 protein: CATSRVGIGTGGTDTQYF

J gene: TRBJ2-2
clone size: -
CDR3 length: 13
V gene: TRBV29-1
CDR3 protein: CSVDRGYTGELFF

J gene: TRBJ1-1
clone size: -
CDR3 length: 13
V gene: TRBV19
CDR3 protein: CASSISRYTEAFF

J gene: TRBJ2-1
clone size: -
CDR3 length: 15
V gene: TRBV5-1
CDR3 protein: CASSLEVGGPDEQFF

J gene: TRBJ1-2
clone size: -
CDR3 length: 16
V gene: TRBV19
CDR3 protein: CASSIAGGAGHYGYTF

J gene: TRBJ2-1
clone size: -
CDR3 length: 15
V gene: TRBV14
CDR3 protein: CASSQGQPLVNEQFF

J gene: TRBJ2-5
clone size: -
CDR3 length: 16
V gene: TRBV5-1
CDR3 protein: CASSLAPLAVQETQYF

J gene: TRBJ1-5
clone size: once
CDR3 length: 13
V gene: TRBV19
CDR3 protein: CASSGTGYQPQHF

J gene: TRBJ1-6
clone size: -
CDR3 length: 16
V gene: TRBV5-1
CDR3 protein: CASSFDRGQYNSPLHF

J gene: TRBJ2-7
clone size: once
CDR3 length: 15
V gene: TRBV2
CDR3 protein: CASSEVGLAAYEQYF

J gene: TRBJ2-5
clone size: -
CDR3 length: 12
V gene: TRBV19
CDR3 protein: CASSIGAGTQYF

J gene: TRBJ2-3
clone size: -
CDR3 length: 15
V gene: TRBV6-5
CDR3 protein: CASTLQGSSTDTQYF

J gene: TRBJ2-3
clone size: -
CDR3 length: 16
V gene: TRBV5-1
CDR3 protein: CASSLNPRSRADTQYF

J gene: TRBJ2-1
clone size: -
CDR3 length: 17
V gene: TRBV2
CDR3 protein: CASSASPGTGARNEQFF

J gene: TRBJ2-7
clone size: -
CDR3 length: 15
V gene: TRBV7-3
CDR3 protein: CASSLQTGDFYEQYF

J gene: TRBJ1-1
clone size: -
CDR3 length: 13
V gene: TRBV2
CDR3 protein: CASRAGENTEAFF

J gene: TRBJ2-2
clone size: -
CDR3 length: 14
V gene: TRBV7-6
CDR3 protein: CASSPYLVSGELFF

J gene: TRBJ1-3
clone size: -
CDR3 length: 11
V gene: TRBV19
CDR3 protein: CASNRGDTIYF

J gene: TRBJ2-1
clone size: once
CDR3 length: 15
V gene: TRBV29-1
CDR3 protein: CSVESLAGAFNEQFF

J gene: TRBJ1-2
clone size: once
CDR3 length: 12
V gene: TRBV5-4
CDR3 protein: CASGGGDYGYTF

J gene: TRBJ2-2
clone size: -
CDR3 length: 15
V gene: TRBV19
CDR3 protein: CASSIRGTQPGELFF

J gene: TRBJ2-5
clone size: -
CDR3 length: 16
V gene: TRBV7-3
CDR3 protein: CASSLSSGGVQETQYF

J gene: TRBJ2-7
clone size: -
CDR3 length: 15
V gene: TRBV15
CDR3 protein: CATDAAYGTSDEQYF

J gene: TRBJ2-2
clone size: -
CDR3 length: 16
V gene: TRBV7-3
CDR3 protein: CASSDPTGSNTGELFF

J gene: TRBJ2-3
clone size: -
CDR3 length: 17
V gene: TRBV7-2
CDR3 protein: CASSLARLAQFTDTQYF

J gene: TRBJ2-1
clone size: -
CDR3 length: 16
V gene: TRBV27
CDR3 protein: CASSLLGRVPSDEQFF

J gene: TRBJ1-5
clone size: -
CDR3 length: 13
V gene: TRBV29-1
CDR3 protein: CSAGKGSNQPQHF

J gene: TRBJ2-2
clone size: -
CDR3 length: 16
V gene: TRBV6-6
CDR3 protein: CASSSYLFRNTGELFF

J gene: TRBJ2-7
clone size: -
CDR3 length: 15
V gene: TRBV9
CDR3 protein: CASSESSHDSYEQYF

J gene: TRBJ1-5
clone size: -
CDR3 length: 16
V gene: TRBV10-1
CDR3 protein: CASSESGARVLQPQHF

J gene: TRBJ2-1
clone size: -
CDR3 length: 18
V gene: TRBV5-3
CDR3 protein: CARSWTKPAGGTLHRQFF

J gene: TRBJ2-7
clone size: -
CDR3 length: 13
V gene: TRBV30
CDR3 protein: CARSGTGGSEQYF

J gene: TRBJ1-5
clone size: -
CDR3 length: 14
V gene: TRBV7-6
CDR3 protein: CASSPGQAGQPQHF

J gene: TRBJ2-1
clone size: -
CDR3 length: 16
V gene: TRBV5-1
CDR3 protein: CASSPGLAGSYNEQFF

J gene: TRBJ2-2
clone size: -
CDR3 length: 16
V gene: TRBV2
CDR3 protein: CASSPPLTWNTGELFF

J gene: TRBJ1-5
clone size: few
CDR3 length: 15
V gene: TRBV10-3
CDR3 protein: CAISEEGFPNQPQHF

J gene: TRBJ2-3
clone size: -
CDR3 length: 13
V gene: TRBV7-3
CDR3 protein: CASSPQGTDTQYF

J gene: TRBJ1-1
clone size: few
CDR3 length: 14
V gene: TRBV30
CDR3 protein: CAWGPRGQYTEAFF

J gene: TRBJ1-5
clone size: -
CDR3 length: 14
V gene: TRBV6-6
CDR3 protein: CASSSQGAGQPQHF